This T cell receptor (beta chain) comes out of a study of shared clonotypes between healthy human individuals. With regard to this clone: Its antigen is still unknown.

Study observations and caveats: Naive subsets generally exceeded memory subsets in estimated richness.

The protocol was immunoSEQ multiplex PCR, while the TCRdb copy is restricted to in-frame clones and leaves out a portion. Here the sample spans over a million clones, 98% being singletons. This receptor was identified in a young man in good health. The sample was naive CD4+ T cells sorted from blood. Noted subset: CD45RA+ positively selected.

In DNA, the CDR3 is TGTGCCAGCAGCGTAACGTGGGGCGCGGCCATCCACGAGCAGTACTTC. It encodes CASSVTWGAAIHEQYF. V usage is TRBV9 and J usage is TRBJ2-7, with D possibly matching TRBD1 (5 bases). The germline CDR1 and CDR2 sequences are SGDLS and YYNGEE. Trimming took off 1 base at V and 5 bases at J, with 19 bases between the two ends. The CDR3 totals 16 residues.